This TCR beta chain stems from a study of T cells in Graves' hyperthyroidism and ophthalmopathy. This clonotype has ten or more counts. Germline loops: CDR1 MNHNS, CDR2 SASEGT. CDR3 length: 16 residues. The V end lost 2 bases, the J end lost 2 bases, and 16 bases lay between the germline ends. The CDR3 regions of TCR beta were amplified from RNA transcripts. HTBI primers drove first-round RT-PCR of the TCR CDR3. From the multiplex PCR reads, TCRdb called clonotypes with MiXCR, one entry per CDR3 protein. The sample lists roughly 500,000 distinct CDR3 sequences; just over 45% were seen once. Material: peripheral blood or thyroid tissue (not recorded which). The chain links TRBV6-1 to TRBJ2-7, with D possibly called TRBD1 or TRBD2 (5 bases each). This TCR came from an adult woman with Graves' disease, either hyperthyroidism or ophthalmopathy (not recorded which). CDR3 coding DNA: TGTGCCAGCAGTGAAAACGAGGGGCGGCCTACCTACGAGCAGTACTTC. It translates to CASSENEGRPTYEQYF.